The 8 T cell receptor beta chains below come from one sample, sequenced in a study of cytomegalovirus exposure and HLA in healthy donors. Amplification used 60 Vbeta primers and 13 Jbeta primers. Sequencing used immunoSEQ multiplex PCR; TCRdb keeps in-frame clones, though not all of them. Of 120,000 or so clones in the sample, 75% to 80% were seen once. Sequenced: PBMCs. The receptor set was obtained from a woman aged 40 to 50 in good health and CMV-seronegative.

V is TRBV4-1 and J is TRBJ1-3; 7 bases fit TRBD1. The J segment lost 4 bases and the V segment lost 5 bases, leaving 2 bases of the junction unmatched. This CDR3 has 13 amino acids. Germline V CDR1 and CDR2: MGHRA, YSYEKL. The CDR3 sequence: CASSGTVGNTIYF. The CDR3 bases are TGCGCCAGCAGCGGGACAGTAGGAAACACCATATATTTT.

The sample holds a few counts of this clone. V is TRBV18 and J is TRBJ1-5; 7 bases are a match to TRBD1. The CDR3 is 13 residues long. With 6 bases clipped from V and 7 bases from J, the junction kept 6 bases outside the gene matches. Germline values: CDR1 KGHSH, CDR2 LQKENI. CDR3 sequence: CASSHDRDQPQHF. CDR3 nucleotides: TGTGCCAGCTCTCATGACAGGGACCAGCCCCAGCATTTT.

The V call is TRBV4-1, the J call TRBJ2-1; D possibly corresponds to TRBD2 (5 bases). The CDR3 is made up of 14 amino acids. Germline V lookup: CDR1 MGHRA, CDR2 YSYEKL. Trimming left V 4 bases short and J 6 bases short, with 13 bases between. CDR3 sequence: CASSLGLVVNEQFF. The DNA for the CDR3 is TGCGCCAGCAGCCTAGGACTCGTGGTCAATGAGCAGTTCTTC.

The V gene is TRBV10-2, the J gene TRBJ2-7, with a weak D call TRBD2 (6 bases). V was shortened by 10 bases and J by 4 bases, with 14 bases between the two germline ends. This CDR3 has 12 amino acids. Looked up from germline, CDR1 is WSHSY and CDR2 is SAAADI. The CDR3 protein is CATTPRGYEQYF. The CDR3 DNA reads as TGCGCCACCACGCCCCGGGGGTACGAGCAGTACTTC.

This chain joins TRBV5-4 and TRBJ2-7; D is uncertain. Trimming removed 1 base at V and 5 bases at J, with 10 bases between. Germline V gene lookup returns CDR1 SGHNT and CDR2 YYREEE (reference sequence). The CDR3 has 13 amino acids. The CDR3 spells CASSLSSTHEQYF. In DNA, the CDR3 is TGTGCCAGCAGCTTGAGTAGCACCCACGAGCAGTACTTC.

About this clone: One end of the junction is discordant with germline, which a read error may explain. This sequence joins TRBV7-9 and TRBJ2-7, with 14 nucleotides matching TRBD2. The CDR3 runs to 19 residues. Germline-derived CDR1 and CDR2 are SEHNR and FQNEAQ (reference sequence). This CDR3 is CSSSFGTSGSLPPTYEQYF. CDR3 coding DNA: TGTTCCAGCAGCTTTGGGACTAGCGGGAGTCTACCCCCTACGTACGAGCAGTACTTC.

This chain links TRBV28 with TRBJ1-2; no definite D call. CDR1 is MDHEN, CDR2 SYDVKM, per germline. The CDR3 extends over 12 amino acids. The V gene lost 5 bases and the J gene lost 8 bases, with 12 bases spanning the gap. DNA of the CDR3: TGTGCCAGCAGTCCGCGGGGATGGGGCTACACCTTC. It translates to CASSPRGWGYTF.

The chain recombines TRBV11-2 with TRBJ2-5; D unclear. The ends were cut back, 0 bases at V and 8 bases at J, with 7 bases in the middle. Germline assignment: CDR1 SGHAT and CDR2 FQNNGV. This CDR3 comprises 12 residues. In DNA, the CDR3 is TGTGCCAGCAGCTTAGATCCTAAAACCCAGTACTTC. It specifies CASSLDPKTQYF.